These 18 T cell receptor beta chains originate from one sample sequenced in a study of blood T cell repertoires in COVID-19. Here immunoSEQ multiplex PCR was the method, and the copy in TCRdb shows in-frame clones only, minus some. The sample contains 45,000 to 65,000 clones, over 75% of which appear only once. The source material was peripheral blood. Receptors were obtained from a man aged 45-65 years with active COVID-19.

The chain employs TRBV5-1 and TRBJ2-7, with a tentative D call TRBD2 (5 bases). V was cut by 4 bases and J by 2 bases, with 16 bases left in between. Per the germline V gene, CDR1 is SGHRS and CDR2 is YFSETQ. This CDR3 is 15 amino acids long. CDR3: CASSPGFYDAYEQYF. The CDR3 DNA reads TGCGCCAGCAGCCCGGGGTTTTATGACGCCTACGAGCAGTACTTC.

The V call is TRBV6-5, the J call TRBJ1-1; 7 bases are a match to TRBD1. V lost 10 bases, J lost 0 bases, and 8 bases stayed unmatched. Germline CDR1 is MNHEY and CDR2 is SVGAGI. The CDR3 length is 14 residues. CDR3 sequence: CATHYRGMNTEAFF. The CDR3 region has the DNA TGTGCCACCCATTACAGGGGAATGAACACTGAAGCTTTCTTT.

The chain recombines TRBV27 with TRBJ1-1; 12 bases fit TRBD1. V lost 4 bases, J lost 2 bases, and 8 bases stayed unmatched. This CDR3 spans 17 amino acids. Germline-derived CDR1 and CDR2 are MNHEY and SMNVEV (reference sequence). The CDR3 loop reads CASSSRDRGRGNTEAFF. The CDR3, as DNA: TGTGCCAGCAGTTCCCGGGACAGGGGGCGCGGAAACACTGAAGCTTTCTTT.

The rearrangement uses TRBV14 and TRBJ2-5; D unclear. From germline, CDR1 is SGHDN and CDR2 FVKESK. V was trimmed by 4 bases and J by 4 bases, leaving 4 bases between them. The CDR3 runs to 11 residues. CDR3 amino acids: CASSLRETQYF. CDR3 DNA: TGTGCCAGCAGCCTGCGAGAGACCCAGTACTTC.

This rearrangement joins TRBV7-9 to TRBJ2-1; TRBD2 matches 9 bases. The V and J ends lost 4 bases and 6 bases, in that order; junction bases with no gene match: 13. This CDR3 has 17 amino acids. Germline CDR1 SEHNR, CDR2 FQNEAQ (reference sequence). CDR3 nucleotides: TGTGCCAGCAGCTGGCTTAAACCGGGACTAGCTTCCAATGAGCAGTTCTTC. Translating it yields CASSWLKPGLASNEQFF. The variable domain in full, with the rest retrieved from reference TRBV7-9 and TRBJ2-1, is DTGVSQNPRHKITKRGQNVTFRCDPISEHNRLYWYRQTLGQGPEFLTYFQNEAQLEKSRLLSDRFSAERPKGSFSTLEIQRTEQGDSAMYLCASSWLKPGLASNEQFFGPGTRLTVL.

The chain carries TRBV30 and TRBJ2-7; D uncertain. The CDR3 has 12 amino acids. Germline-derived CDR1 and CDR2 are GTSNPN and SVGIG (reference sequence). Trimming pared 0 bases from V and 1 base from J, leaving 4 bases between. The CDR3 nucleotides are TGTGCCTGGAGTGTCTTTTCCTACGAGCAGTACTTC. Amino acids: CAWSVFSYEQYF.

CDR3 sequence (DNA): TGTGCCAGCAGCGTAGGAGGGACAGACTCTGGAAACACCATATATTTT. As protein: CASSVGGTDSGNTIYF. The V gene is TRBV9, the J gene TRBJ1-3; the match to TRBD1 covers 7 bases. Germline V gene sequence: CDR1 SGDLS, CDR2 YYNGEE. The trim removed 0 bases at V and 0 bases at J, leaving 3 bases unmatched. This CDR3 has 16 residues.

This chain links TRBV19 with TRBJ1-3; D call uncertain. The V gene's germline CDR1 is LNHDA and CDR2 SQIVND (reference sequence). V lost 7 bases and J lost 0, with 10 bases in between. CDR3 length: 14 residues. CDR3 residues: CASKRQSSGNTIYF. The CDR3 DNA is TGTGCCAGTAAGAGGCAGAGCTCTGGAAACACCATATATTTT. The full variable domain, with the rest looked up from reference TRBV19 and TRBJ1-3, is DGGITQSPKYLFRKEGQNVTLSCEQNLNHDAMYWYRQDPGQGLRLIYYSQIVNDFQKGDIAEGYSVSREKKESFPLTVTSAQKNPTAFYLCASKRQSSGNTIYFGEGSWLTVV.

The V call is TRBV7-9, the J call TRBJ1-1; 10 nucleotides line up with TRBD1. This CDR3 region has 15 residues. J was trimmed by 4 bases and V by 3 bases; bases with no gene match: 5. Per the germline V gene, CDR1 is SEHNR and CDR2 is FQNEAQ (reference sequence). The CDR3 DNA follows: TGTGCCAGCAGCTTTTATGGACAGGGGGGCACTGAAGCTTTCTTT. This gives the protein CASSFYGQGGTEAFF.

The rearrangement joins TRBV27 to TRBJ1-5; D might be TRBD1 (6 bases). Trimming took off 5 bases at V and 7 bases at J, with 15 bases between the two ends. This CDR3 is built from 14 residues. Germline CDR1 reads MNHEY; CDR2 reads SMNVEV (reference sequence). CDR3 loop: CASSLTDRNQPQHF. The DNA for the CDR3 is TGTGCCAGCAGTCTAACTGACAGGAACCAGCCCCAGCATTTT.

V gene TRBV9 combines with J gene TRBJ2-7; D may be TRBD2 (5 bases). Germline V gene lookup returns CDR1 SGDLS and CDR2 YYNGEE. Trimming cost V 2 bases and J 0 bases, with 9 bases left between them. The CDR3 runs 14 residues. CDR3 sequence (DNA): TGTGCCAGCAGCGTCACGGGAAGCTCCTACGAGCAGTACTTC. It translates to CASSVTGSSYEQYF.

The genes are TRBV7-2 and TRBJ2-1, with TRBD2 identical over 12 bases. Per germline, CDR1 SGHTA and CDR2 FQGNSA. Germline trimming cut 3 bases from V and 4 bases from J; bases unmatched to any gene: 4. The CDR3 is made up of 16 amino acids. CDR3 coding DNA: TGTGCCAGCAGCTTTCGACTAGCGGGAGCTTACAATGAGCAGTTCTTC. This encodes CASSFRLAGAYNEQFF.

J is TRBJ1-1 and V is TRBV11-3, with D perhaps matching TRBD1 (6 bases). V lost 5 bases, J lost 1 base, and 17 bases lay in between. This CDR3 has 16 residues. CDR1 and CDR2 (germline): SGHNT, YENEEA. For the CDR3, the DNA is TGTGCCAGCAGCCCCGAACAGGGCGCCCCGAACACTGAAGCTTTCTTT. Amino acid sequence: CASSPEQGAPNTEAFF.

The chain joins TRBV5-6 to TRBJ2-5; D is possibly TRBD1 (6 bases). CDR1 and CDR2 (germline): SGHDT, YYEEEE. V was cut by 0 bases and J by 5 bases, with 14 bases left in between. There are 15 residues in the CDR3. The CDR3 coding sequence is TGTGCCAGCAGCTTGGGGTCGCAGGGGTACGAGACCCAGTACTTC. Amino acid sequence: CASSLGSQGYETQYF.

The chain carries TRBV12-3 or TRBV12-4 and TRBJ2-5, with D unresolved. V was shortened by 5 bases and J by 5 bases, with 9 bases between the two germline ends. This CDR3 contains 12 residues. In nucleotides, the CDR3 is TGTGCCAGCAGTCGTACCGGGGAGACCCAGTACTTC. Its translation: CASSRTGETQYF.

The V call is TRBV19, the J call TRBJ1-1; D unresolved. This CDR3 spans 15 amino acids. Trimming took 1 base from V and 2 from J, leaving 11 bases between them. Germline V gives CDR1 LNHDA, CDR2 SQIVND (reference sequence). The DNA of the CDR3 is TGTGCCAGTAGTATAGTTAGAGGCACCAACACTGAAGCTTTCTTT. It yields the protein CASSIVRGTNTEAFF. The whole variable domain, filled in from reference TRBV19 and TRBJ1-1, reads DGGITQSPKYLFRKEGQNVTLSCEQNLNHDAMYWYRQDPGQGLRLIYYSQIVNDFQKGDIAEGYSVSREKKESFPLTVTSAQKNPTAFYLCASSIVRGTNTEAFFGQGTRLTVV.

The chain combines TRBV11-2 with TRBJ2-3; 12 positions agree with TRBD2. Germline V CDR1 and CDR2: SGHAT, FQNNGV. The V and J ends lost 1 base and 0 bases, in that order; junction bases with no gene match: 5. The CDR3 has 18 residues. The CDR3 DNA follows: TGTGCCAGCAGCTTAGTTCCCCTAGCGGGGGGGAGCACAGATACGCAGTATTTT. It codes for CASSLVPLAGGSTDTQYF.

The V gene is TRBV28, the J gene TRBJ1-4; a weak D match, TRBD1 (5 bases). From germline, CDR1 is MDHEN and CDR2 SYDVKM. V dropped 3 bases and J dropped 0 bases, with 14 bases sitting between them. This CDR3 is 17 amino acids long. The CDR3 nucleotides read TGTGCCAGCAGTTTGCGACAGACCAGTTCAACTAATGAAAAACTGTTTTTT. Translated: CASSLRQTSSTNEKLFF.